What follows are 4 T cell receptor beta chains derived from one specimen sequenced in a study of control samples from healthy donors and cancer patients. Generated by immunoSEQ multiplex PCR, the TCRdb table keeps only in-frame clones and is missing some. Of about 130,000 clones in the sample, 92% were seen once. What was sequenced was blood. These receptors originate from a woman in her fifties or sixties in good health.

The V gene is TRBV28, the J gene TRBJ1-2, with 7 bases lining up with TRBD1. Trimming removed 4 bases from V and 4 bases from J; junction bases left unmatched: 12. This CDR3 contains 16 residues. Germline V gene data show CDR1 as MDHEN and CDR2 as SYDVKM. The CDR3, as DNA: TGTGCCAGCAGTTCGTTAGGACCGGGACAGATCTATGGCTACACCTTC. This encodes CASSSLGPGQIYGYTF.

This clone showed up just once. CDR3 amino acids: CASSYWAGAKNTEAFF. In DNA form, the CDR3 reads TGTGCCAGCAGTTACTGGGCAGGAGCAAAGAACACTGAAGCTTTCTTT. The V gene is TRBV6-5, the J gene TRBJ1-1; D ambiguous. This CDR3 contains 16 residues. V was pared by 1 base and J by 1 base, with 13 bases between. Germline-derived CDR1 and CDR2 are MNHEY and SVGAGI.

This chain uses TRBV7-8 with TRBJ2-5; D not resolved. The V end lost 5 bases, the J end lost 2 bases, and 9 bases lay between the germline ends. The CDR3 is 13 residues long. Germline CDR1 SGHVS, CDR2 FQNEAQ. The DNA for the CDR3 is TGTGCCAGCAGCGGAGACCGGCAAGAGACCCAGTACTTC. Translating gives CASSGDRQETQYF.

The chain uses TRBV6-1 and TRBJ2-3; 15 positions agree with TRBD2. This CDR3 region has 16 residues. Germline V lookup: CDR1 MNHNS, CDR2 SASEGT. The V gene end was trimmed by 4 bases and the J gene end by 4 bases; junction bases not matched to a gene: 3. This chain's CDR3 is CASSGTSGRAADTQYF. The CDR3 DNA reads as TGTGCCAGCAGTGGGACTAGCGGGAGGGCCGCAGATACGCAGTATTTT.